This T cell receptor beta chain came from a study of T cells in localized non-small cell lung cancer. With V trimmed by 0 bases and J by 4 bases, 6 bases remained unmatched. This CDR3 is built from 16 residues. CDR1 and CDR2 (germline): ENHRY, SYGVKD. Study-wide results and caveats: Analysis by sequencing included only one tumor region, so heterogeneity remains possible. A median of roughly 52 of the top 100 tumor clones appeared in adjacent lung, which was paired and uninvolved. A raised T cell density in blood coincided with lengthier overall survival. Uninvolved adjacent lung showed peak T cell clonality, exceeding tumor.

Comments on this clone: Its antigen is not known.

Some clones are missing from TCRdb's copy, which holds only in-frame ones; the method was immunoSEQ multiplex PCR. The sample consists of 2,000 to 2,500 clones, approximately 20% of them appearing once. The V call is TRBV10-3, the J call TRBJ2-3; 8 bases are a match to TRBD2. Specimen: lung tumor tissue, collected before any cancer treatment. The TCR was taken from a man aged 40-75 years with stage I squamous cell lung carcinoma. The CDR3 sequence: CAISESLSGTSDTQYF. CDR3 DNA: TGTGCCATCAGTGAGTCCCTTAGCGGGACTTCAGATACGCAGTATTTT.